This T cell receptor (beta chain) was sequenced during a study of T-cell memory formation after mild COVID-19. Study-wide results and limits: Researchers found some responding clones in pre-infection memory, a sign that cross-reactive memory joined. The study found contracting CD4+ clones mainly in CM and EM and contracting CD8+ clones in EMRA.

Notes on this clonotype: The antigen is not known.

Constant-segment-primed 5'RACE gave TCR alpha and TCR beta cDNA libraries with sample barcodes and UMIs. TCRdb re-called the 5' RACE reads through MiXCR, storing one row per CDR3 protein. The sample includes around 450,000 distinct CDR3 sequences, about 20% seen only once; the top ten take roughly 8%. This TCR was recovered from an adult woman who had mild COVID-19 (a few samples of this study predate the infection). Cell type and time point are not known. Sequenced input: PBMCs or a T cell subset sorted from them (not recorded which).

The CDR3 is CSARDGAASTDTQYF. CDR3 coding DNA: TGCAGTGCTAGAGATGGGGCGGCCAGCACAGATACGCAGTATTTT. V and J are TRBV20-1 and TRBJ2-3, with D possibly being TRBD1 (5 bases). From germline, CDR1 is DFQATT and CDR2 SNEGSKA (reference sequence). V was cut by 0 bases and J by 0 bases, with 10 bases left in between. The CDR3 contains 15 residues.